This TCR beta chain was observed in a study of glioma-infiltrating T cells after dendritic cell vaccination. Overall study: Dendritic cells derived from monocytes and pulsed with autologous tumor lysate formed the vaccine.

This CDR3 region has 19 residues. The V gene end was trimmed by 0 bases and the J gene end by 3 bases; junction bases not matched to a gene: 10. Germline V gene lookup returns CDR1 LGHNA and CDR2 YSLEER. The primer mix had 60 V beta and 13 J beta primers. Data came from immunoSEQ multiplex PCR; TCRdb stores just in-frame clones and leaves some out. The sample has more than 100,000 clones, 81% seen once; the top ten hold less than 15%. Selection required adequate fresh-frozen tumor tissue plus more than two years' survival data. This TCR was recovered from a human donor with glioblastoma. This sequence joins TRBV4-3 and TRBJ2-2, with 10 bases identical to TRBD1. The specimen comprised blood, sampled before dendritic cell vaccination. CDR3 nucleotide sequence: TGCGCCAGCAGCCAAGACTCCGCTTTCGGGACAGGGGACACCGGGGAGCTGTTTTTT. Its translation: CASSQDSAFGTGDTGELFF.